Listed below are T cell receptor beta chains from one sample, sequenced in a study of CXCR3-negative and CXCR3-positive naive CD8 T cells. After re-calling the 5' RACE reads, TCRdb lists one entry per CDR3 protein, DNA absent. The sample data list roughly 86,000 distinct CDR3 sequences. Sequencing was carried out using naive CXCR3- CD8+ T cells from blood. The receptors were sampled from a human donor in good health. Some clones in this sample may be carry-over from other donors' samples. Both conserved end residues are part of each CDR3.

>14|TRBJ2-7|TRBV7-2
CASSPPGYSVEQYF
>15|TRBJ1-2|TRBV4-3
CASSQDQTGVYGYTF
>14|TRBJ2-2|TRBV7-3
CASSPLGGTGELFF
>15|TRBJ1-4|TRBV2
CASSEPGRENEKLFF
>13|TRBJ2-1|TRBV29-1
CSVDNGLENEQFF
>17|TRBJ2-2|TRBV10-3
CAISEHDEGFDTGELFF
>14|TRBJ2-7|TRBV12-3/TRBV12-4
CASSPPDRDYEQYF
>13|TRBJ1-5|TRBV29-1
CSVATEFNQPQHF
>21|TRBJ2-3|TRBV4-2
CASSQDATSWTSGTPTDTQYF
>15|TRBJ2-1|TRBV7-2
CASSLEGGAGYEQFF
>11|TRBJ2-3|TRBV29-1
CSPGGTDTQYF
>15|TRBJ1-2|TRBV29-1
CSVEGKQGTNYGYTF
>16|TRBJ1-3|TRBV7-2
CASSLPGQGAGNTIYF
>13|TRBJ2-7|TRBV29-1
CSVQFQNSYEQYF
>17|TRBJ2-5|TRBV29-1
CSVWQAGVALAQETQYF
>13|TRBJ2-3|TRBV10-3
CAAQRDWTDTQYF
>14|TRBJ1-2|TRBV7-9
CASSEQEEYYGYTF
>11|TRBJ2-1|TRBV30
CAWSLSSEQFF
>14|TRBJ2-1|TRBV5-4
CASSLTSGSYEQFF
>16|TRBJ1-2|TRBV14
CASSQDLVVMGYGYTF
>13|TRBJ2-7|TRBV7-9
CASRGGEFYEQYF
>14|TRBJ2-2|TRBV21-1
CASSPLLVTGELFF
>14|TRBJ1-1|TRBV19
CASSDTGLNTEAFF
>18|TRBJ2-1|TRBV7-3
CASSLSPPTSGVYNEQFF
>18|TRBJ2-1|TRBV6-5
CASSYSPFLAGGGDEQFF
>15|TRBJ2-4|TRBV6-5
CASSYGTAPKNIQYF